This record looks at one T cell receptor (beta chain) sequence and its context. Its antigen remains unidentified. These data originate in a study of cytomegalovirus exposure and HLA in healthy donors. Study-level findings and limits: The only immune exposure information that was available was CMV serostatus. Sequencing depth roughly uniform across donors was assumed in presence/absence analyses.

Researchers ran the PCR with 60 Vbeta and 13 Jbeta primers. Sequencing was performed with immunoSEQ multiplex PCR; in TCRdb, only in-frame clones are kept and a portion is missing. In the table there are approximately 79,000 clones, roughly 79% of which are singletons. The length of the CDR3 is 12 residues. From germline, CDR1 is SGHRS and CDR2 YFSETQ. V was shortened by 4 bases and J by 4 bases, with 8 bases between the two germline ends. The source is a male donor in good health and CMV-seropositive. The rearrangement links TRBV5-1 to TRBJ1-2, with a weak D call TRBD1 (5 bases). Sequencing input: PBMCs. CDR3 nucleotide sequence: TGCGCCAGCAGCCGGGGGGGCTATGGCTACACCTTC. Its translation is CASSRGGYGYTF.